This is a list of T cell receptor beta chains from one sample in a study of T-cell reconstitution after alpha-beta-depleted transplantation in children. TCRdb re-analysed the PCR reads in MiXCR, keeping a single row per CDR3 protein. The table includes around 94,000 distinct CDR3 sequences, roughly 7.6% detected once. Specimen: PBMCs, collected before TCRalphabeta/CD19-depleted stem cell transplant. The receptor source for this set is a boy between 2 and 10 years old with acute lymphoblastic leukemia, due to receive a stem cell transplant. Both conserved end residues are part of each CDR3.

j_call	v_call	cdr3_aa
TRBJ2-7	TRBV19	CASSTGVLNEQYF
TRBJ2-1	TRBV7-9	CASSLYGGTGDNEQFF
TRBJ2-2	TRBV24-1	CATSGSTNTGELFF
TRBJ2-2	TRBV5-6	CASSLHVENTGELFF
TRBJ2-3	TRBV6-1	CASMAGVTDTQYF
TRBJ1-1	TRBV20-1	CSARDIRRAEAFF
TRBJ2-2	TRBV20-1	CSARVWRQGTGELFF
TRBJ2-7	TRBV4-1	CASSQDGTGDREQYF
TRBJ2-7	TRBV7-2	CASSLSAEQYF
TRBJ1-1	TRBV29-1	CSVARNGRNTEAFF
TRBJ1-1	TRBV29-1	CSVQLTRGVTEAFF
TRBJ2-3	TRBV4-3	CASSRGHQHTDTQYF
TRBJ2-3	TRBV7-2	CASSSEAGGRTDTQYF
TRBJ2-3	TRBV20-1	CSASSGASTDTQYF
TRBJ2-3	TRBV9	CASSVSGGVEDTQYF
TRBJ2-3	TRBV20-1	CSARKGLTDTQYF
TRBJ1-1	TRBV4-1	CASSPGDRLNTEAFF
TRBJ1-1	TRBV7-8	CASSPVARLNTEAFF
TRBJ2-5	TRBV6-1	CASRPTGGRETQYF
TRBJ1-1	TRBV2	CASSVWQLAFF
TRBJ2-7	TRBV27	CASSPGGPWNEQYF
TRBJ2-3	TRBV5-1	CASSLAGQPASTDTQYF
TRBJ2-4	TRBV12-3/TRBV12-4	CASSLGTANIQYF
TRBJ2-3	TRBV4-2	CASSQESGGGGTDTQYF
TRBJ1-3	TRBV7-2	CASSLEGRGNTIYF
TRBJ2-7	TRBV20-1	CSARVGTGVIEQYF
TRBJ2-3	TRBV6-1	CASSVLGTDTQYF
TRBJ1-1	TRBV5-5	CASSLTGGTTEAFF
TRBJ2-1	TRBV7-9	CASSGQAGVDNEQFF